These T cell receptor beta chains were read from a single sample in a study of cytomegalovirus exposure and HLA in healthy donors. Profiling relied on immunoSEQ multiplex PCR, and the TCRdb table lists in-frame clones only, not all of them. Here the sample spans approximately 130,000 clones, roughly 84% being singletons. Specimen: PBMCs. The receptors derive from a man aged 45-65 years in good health and CMV-seronegative. Each CDR3 is given with its conserved first and last residue. The D gene is left open where the match is weak. Size tells how often a clone was seen (once, few, many) or the class of an expanded clone, and some rows leave it out.

>-|TRBJ2-5|-|TRBV5-4
TGTGCCAGCAGCTTGGTAGCGGAAGAGACCCAGTACTTC
CASSLVAEETQYF
>once|TRBJ1-5|-|TRBV25-1
TGTGCCAGCAGTGCAGCCAGGGGTGATCAGCCCCAGCATTTT
CASSAARGDQPQHF
>-|TRBJ2-7|TRBD2|TRBV29-1
TGCAGCGTTCTAGCGGGGGGCTCCTACGAGCAGTACTTC
CSVLAGGSYEQYF
>-|TRBJ1-2|-|TRBV5-6
TGTGCCAGCAGTTTTGGACAGACGGGCTACACCTTC
CASSFGQTGYTF
>-|TRBJ2-3|-|TRBV4-3
TGCGCCAGCAGCCAAGATCAGATTCGCGGGGAGAGCACAGATACGCAGTATTTT
CASSQDQIRGESTDTQYF
>once|TRBJ2-5|-|TRBV5-1
TGCGCCAGCAGCTTGGGGGCAGCCCAAGAGACCCAGTACTTC
CASSLGAAQETQYF
>-|TRBJ1-1|-|TRBV7-7
TGTGCTAGCAGCCGCGAGAGGAACACTGAAGCTTTCTTT
CASSRERNTEAFF
>-|TRBJ2-7|TRBD1|TRBV27
TGTGCCAGCAGTTTGACAGGGGGCGCACGGAAGTACTTC
CASSLTGGARKYF
>-|TRBJ2-1|-|TRBV4-1
TGCGCCAGCAGCCAAGGGAACTTGGACAAACGAAACTACAATGAGCAGTTCTTC
CASSQGNLDKRNYNEQFF
>-|TRBJ1-1|-|TRBV2
TGTGCCAGCAGTCCCCAGATGAACACTGAAGCTTTCTTT
CASSPQMNTEAFF
>-|TRBJ1-3|-|TRBV25-1
TGTGCCAGCGGGGGGGGGTCGCTGGGAGACACCATATATTTT
CASGGGSLGDTIYF
>-|TRBJ1-5|TRBD1|TRBV19
TGTGCCAGTAAGACAGGGAACAATCAGCCCCAGCATTTT
CASKTGNNQPQHF
>-|TRBJ2-5|TRBD1|TRBV2
TGTGCCAGCAGTGGTGACAGGGCACGGGAGACCCAGTACTTC
CASSGDRARETQYF
>-|TRBJ2-3|TRBD2|TRBV5-1
TGCGCCAGCAGCTGGACTAGCGGGTCTTACTCTAGCACAGATACGCAGTATTTT
CASSWTSGSYSSTDTQYF
>-|TRBJ2-3|TRBD1|TRBV27
TGTGCCAGCAGTAAATTCACGGGACAGATCACAGATACGCAGTATTTT
CASSKFTGQITDTQYF
>once|TRBJ1-5|TRBD1|TRBV4-1
TGCGCCAGCAGCCAAATCAACAGGGGACCTAGCAATCAGCCCCAGCATTTT
CASSQINRGPSNQPQHF
>once|TRBJ1-6|-|TRBV9
TGTGCCAGCAGCCCCCAAGGGGATTCGAATTCACCCCTCCACTTT
CASSPQGDSNSPLHF
>few|TRBJ2-5|TRBD1|TRBV5-4
TGTGCCAGCAGCTTCGACAGGGGGCAAGAGACCCAGTACTTC
CASSFDRGQETQYF
>-|TRBJ1-3|TRBD1|TRBV6-1
TGTGCCAGCAACTGGGACAGCCGAAACACCATATATTTT
CASNWDSRNTIYF
>-|TRBJ2-1|TRBD2|TRBV4-3
TGCGCCAGCAGCCAAGCAGTGGGGCGGGGGGCCTACAATGAGCAGTTCTTC
CASSQAVGRGAYNEQFF
>-|TRBJ2-5|-|TRBV30
TGTGCCTGGAGTGGTGCTACCTTTGAGACCCAGTACTTC
CAWSGATFETQYF
>-|TRBJ1-6|TRBD1|TRBV27
TGTGCCAGCAGTTTGGGACAGGGAGTCGGTTCACCCCTCCACTTT
CASSLGQGVGSPLHF
>-|TRBJ2-1|-|TRBV9
TGTGCCAGCAGCGTTGGCGGTTCAGGGTATGAGCAGTTCTTC
CASSVGGSGYEQFF
>-|TRBJ2-7|-|TRBV11-2
TGTGCCAGCAGCTTAAGCTCGGACAGCTGGTTGGCCCTCTCCTACGAGCAGTACTTC
CASSLSSDSWLALSYEQYF
>-|TRBJ2-5|TRBD1|TRBV7-7
TGTGCTAGCAGCTTAGGGACAGGGCGAGAGACCCAGTACTTC
CASSLGTGRETQYF
>-|TRBJ2-1|-|TRBV9
TGTGCCAGCAGCGGACGGGGGGCCGAATACAATGAGCAGTTCTTC
CASSGRGAEYNEQFF
>-|TRBJ1-1|TRBD1|TRBV5-1
TGCGCCAGCAGCTGGGGACAGGCCAACACTGAAGCTTTCTTT
CASSWGQANTEAFF
>-|TRBJ2-3|TRBD2|TRBV11-2
TGTGCCAGCAGCCTGATGACTAGCGGGGGGAAAACAGATACGCAGTATTTT
CASSLMTSGGKTDTQYF
>-|TRBJ1-1|-|TRBV19
TGTGCCAGTAGTTTCGACACCCTGAACACTGAAGCTTTCTTT
CASSFDTLNTEAFF
>-|TRBJ1-2|-|TRBV5-6
TGTGCCAGCAGCTTGTGGGCAGACCGTTATGGCTACACCTTC
CASSLWADRYGYTF
>-|TRBJ2-7|-|TRBV10-3
TGTGCCATCAGTGTGGGCAACGAGCAGTACTTC
CAISVGNEQYF
>-|TRBJ2-7|TRBD2|TRBV13
TGTGCCAGCAGCTTAGGGGGACTAGCGGGGCCTGGGTACGAGCAGTACTTC
CASSLGGLAGPGYEQYF
>-|TRBJ1-6|-|TRBV7-8
TGTGCCAGCAGCTTAGCGCGGGCAGACAATTCACCCCTCCACTTT
CASSLARADNSPLHF
>-|TRBJ2-1|TRBD2|TRBV25-1
TGTGCCAGCACCTCTCTAGCGGGGGGGCACAATGAGCAGTTCTTC
CASTSLAGGHNEQFF
>once|TRBJ1-2|-|TRBV6-6
TGTGCCAGCACCCCCAGTTTTTCCTACTATGGCTACACCTTC
CASTPSFSYYGYTF
>-|TRBJ1-1|-|TRBV7-3
TGTGCCAGCAGTTCCGCGGCAGGGGCTCGACACACTGAAGCTTTCTTT
CASSSAAGARHTEAFF